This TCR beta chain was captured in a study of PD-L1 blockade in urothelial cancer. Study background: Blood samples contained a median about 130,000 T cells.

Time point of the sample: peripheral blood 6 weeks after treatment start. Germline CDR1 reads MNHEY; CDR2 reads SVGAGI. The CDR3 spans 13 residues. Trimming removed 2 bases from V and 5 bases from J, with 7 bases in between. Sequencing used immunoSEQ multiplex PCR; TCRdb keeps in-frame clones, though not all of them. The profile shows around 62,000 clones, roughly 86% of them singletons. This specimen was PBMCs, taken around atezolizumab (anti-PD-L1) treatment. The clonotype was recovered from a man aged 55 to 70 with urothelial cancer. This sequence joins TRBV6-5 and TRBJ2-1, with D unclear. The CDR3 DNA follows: TGTGCCAGCAGTTACAACAGTAACAATGAGCAGTTCTTC. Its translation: CASSYNSNNEQFF.